This T cell receptor (beta chain) was sequenced in a study of blood T cells in healthy people across ages. Study-level points and caveats: Versus aged donors, long-lived donors had higher diversity and more naive CD4+ cells. No conclusive comparison of naive versus antigen-experienced cells was possible with unsorted PBMCs. A roughly linear age-dependent decrease characterized TCR beta diversity per million T cells.

Total RNA extraction produced at least 5 micrograms (per sample) for the study. The second PCR ran about 6 to 11 cycles with a sample-barcoded 5' primer and J-beta primers. TCRdb processed the 5' RACE reads anew with MiXCR; each CDR3 protein has one entry. The sample records under 950,000 distinct CDR3 sequences, about 20% being singletons. This CDR3 region has 16 residues. Germline trimming cut 5 bases from V and 7 bases from J; bases unmatched to any gene: 8. Germline V gene sequence: CDR1 SGHTA, CDR2 FQGNSA. Comments on this clonotype: Antigen: not known.

The chain carries TRBV7-2 and TRBJ1-6; TRBD1 agrees at 10 bases. Sequencing input: blood. This clonotype was obtained from a man between 65 and 85 years old in good health. The CDR3 here is CASSPQRTGGNSPLHF. The CDR3 DNA reads as TGTGCCAGCAGCCCGCAGAGGACAGGGGGAAATTCACCCCTCCACTTT.